This T cell receptor beta chain was found in a study of beta chain features in type 1 diabetes. Study findings and constraints: Type 1 diabetes patients showed a moderate but significant shortening of TCRB CDR3s in all four CD4+ subsets. Because the template was cDNA, high-expressing cells might be over-represented. Amplification by PCR could prefer shorter templates, with the same effect in patients and controls.

In its sample, this clone was seen a few times. Its antigen remains unknown. The investigators reverse transcribed all of the isolated RNA, so they sequenced expressed TCRB transcripts. Sequencing used immunoSEQ multiplex PCR; TCRdb keeps in-frame clones, though not all of them. The table has under 200,000 clones, approximately 9% seen once. Blood was collected once per donor into heparin, averaging about 100 mL. Trimming removed 1 base from V and 0 bases from J, with 12 bases in between. The CDR3 is 16 amino acids. Germline CDR1 MGHRA, CDR2 YSYEKL. The sequenced material came from central memory CD4+ T cells from blood. The genes are TRBV4-1 and TRBJ1-2; D is unresolved. This clonotype was obtained from a young woman with type 1 diabetes. CDR3 nucleotide sequence: TGCGCCAGCAGCCAAGTAACGTCAGTAACTAACTATGGCTACACCTTC. It translates to CASSQVTSVTNYGYTF.